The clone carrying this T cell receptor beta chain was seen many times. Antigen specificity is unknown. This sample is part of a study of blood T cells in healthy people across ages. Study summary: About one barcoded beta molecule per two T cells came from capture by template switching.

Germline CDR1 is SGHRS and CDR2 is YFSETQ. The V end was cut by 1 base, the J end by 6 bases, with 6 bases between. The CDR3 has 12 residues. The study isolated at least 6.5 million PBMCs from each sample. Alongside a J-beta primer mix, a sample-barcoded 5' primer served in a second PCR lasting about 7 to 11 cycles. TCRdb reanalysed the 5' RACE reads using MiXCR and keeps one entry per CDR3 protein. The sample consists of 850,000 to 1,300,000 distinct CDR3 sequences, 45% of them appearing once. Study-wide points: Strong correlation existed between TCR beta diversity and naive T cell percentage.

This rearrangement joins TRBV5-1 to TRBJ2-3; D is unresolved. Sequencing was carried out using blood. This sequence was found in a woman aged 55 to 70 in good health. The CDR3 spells CASSLLEDTQYF. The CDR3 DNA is TGCGCCAGCAGCTTGCTGGAGGATACGCAGTATTTT.